The 17 T cell receptor beta chains presented below share a single source sample, sequenced in a study of cytomegalovirus exposure and HLA in healthy donors. PCR employed 60 Vbeta and 13 Jbeta primers. The assay was immunoSEQ multiplex PCR, and TCRdb's table has in-frame clones only and misses some. The sample lists over 150,000 clones, roughly four fifths occurring once. Sequences were obtained from PBMCs. These receptor sequences come from a girl under 18 in good health and CMV-seropositive.

The J gene is TRBJ1-1, the V gene TRBV18; weak D call: TRBD1 (5 bases). This CDR3 is 14 amino acids long. Between the trimmed V and J ends, which lost 5 bases and 3 bases, there was a span of 13 bases. Germline V gene sequence: CDR1 KGHSH, CDR2 LQKENI. The CDR3 protein is CASSDRWGDTEAFF. The CDR3 DNA is TGTGCCAGCTCAGATCGGTGGGGGGACACTGAAGCTTTCTTT.

This chain's CDR3 is CASSSSGGVKQFF. CDR3 bases: TGTGCCAGCAGCTCTTCAGGGGGCGTGAAACAGTTCTTC. This chain connects TRBV9 to TRBJ2-1; 8 bases align to TRBD1. V lost 4 bases and J lost 13; bases outside the gene matches: 10. The CDR3 spans 13 residues. CDR1 is SGDLS, CDR2 YYNGEE, per germline.

This chain connects TRBV5-1 to TRBJ2-3, with D possibly matching TRBD2 (6 bases). The germline V gene encodes CDR1 SGHRS and CDR2 YFSETQ. This CDR3 is 15 amino acids long. V lost 2 bases to trimming and J lost 2 bases, with 12 bases between them. The CDR3, as DNA: TGCGCCAGCAGCTTCCCCGGGGGTGACACAGATACGCAGTATTTT. As protein: CASSFPGGDTDTQYF.

The rearrangement joins TRBV12-1 to TRBJ2-6; TRBD1 is the table's D call, not checked against the DNA. TRBV12-1 is flagged as a pseudogene. This CDR3 contains 18 residues. In nucleotides, the CDR3 is TGTGCCAGCAGCACCGTCCGACAGGGCCACTCTGGGGCCAACGTCCTGACTTTC. Protein product: CASSTVRQGHSGANVLTF.

The J gene is TRBJ1-2, the V gene TRBV20-1; D ambiguous. V was cut by 8 bases and J by 2 bases, with 9 bases left in between. Germline lookup yields CDR1 DFQATT and CDR2 SNEGSKA (reference sequence). CDR3 length equals 11 residues. The CDR3 here is CSSDKNYGYTF. The DNA of the CDR3 is TGCAGTTCCGACAAGAACTATGGCTACACCTTC.

The CDR3 reads CASSVALGSRGYTF. Written as DNA, the CDR3 is TGTGCCAGCAGCGTAGCTTTAGGGAGCCGGGGCTACACCTTC. This chain joins TRBV9 and TRBJ1-2, with D uncertain. The CDR3 consists of 14 residues. Germline CDR1 reads SGDLS; CDR2 reads YYNGEE. V lost 0 bases and J 8 bases, leaving 14 bases between the germline ends.

CDR3: CASSPRANTEAFF. The CDR3 DNA reads TGCGCCAGCAGCCCTAGAGCGAACACTGAAGCTTTCTTT. The chain has TRBV4-1 and TRBJ1-1; D call uncertain. From germline, CDR1 is MGHRA and CDR2 YSYEKL. This CDR3 contains 13 residues. V lost 4 bases to trimming and J lost 1 base, with 7 bases between them.

Only one count was recorded for this clone. This chain connects TRBV6-5 to TRBJ1-1; D is undetermined. The V end was cut by 5 bases, the J end by 5 bases, with 15 bases between. Per the germline V gene, CDR1 is MNHEY and CDR2 is SVGAGI. The CDR3 sequence is 14 residues long. The CDR3 spells CASSLHRGGTEAFF. CDR3 DNA: TGTGCCAGCAGTCTCCATCGGGGAGGGACTGAAGCTTTCTTT.

The genes are TRBV27 and TRBJ1-2, with unresolved D. V dropped 2 bases and J dropped 4 bases, with 11 bases sitting between them. The CDR3 covers 14 residues. CDR1 MNHEY and CDR2 SMNVEV come from the germline V gene (reference sequence). This CDR3 is CASSLTAQIYGYTF. CDR3 nucleotides: TGTGCCAGCAGTTTAACTGCACAGATCTATGGCTACACCTTC.

The chain employs TRBV7-2 and TRBJ2-6; 8 nucleotides line up with TRBD1. Germline-derived CDR1 and CDR2 are SGHTA and FQGNSA. The CDR3 length is 18 residues. Trimming at V came to 3 bases and at J to 0 bases, leaving 7 bases not matched to a gene. CDR3 in amino acids: CASSFQTGGNSGANVLTF. CDR3 in DNA: TGTGCCAGCAGCTTCCAAACAGGGGGAAACTCTGGGGCCAACGTCCTGACTTTC.

J is TRBJ2-5 and V is TRBV7-4; 8 bases are a match to TRBD1. CDR1 and CDR2 from the germline V gene are SGHVT and SQSDAQ. The CDR3 totals 15 residues. With 3 bases clipped from V and 0 bases from J, the junction kept 3 bases outside the gene matches. The CDR3, as DNA: TGTGCCAGCAGCTTTAGACAGGGGTACCAAGAGACCCAGTACTTC. It codes for CASSFRQGYQETQYF.

V is TRBV19 and J is TRBJ2-5, with 11 bases aligning to TRBD2. V dropped 3 bases and J dropped 0; count of bases not matched to a gene: 3. The germline V gene encodes CDR1 LNHDA and CDR2 SQIVND (reference sequence). The CDR3 length is 16 residues. In nucleotides, the CDR3 is TGTGCCAGTAGTATGAGACTAGCGGGGTACCAAGAGACCCAGTACTTC. As protein: CASSMRLAGYQETQYF.

A note on this clone: In the same sample, other DNA sequences code for this CDR3. The chain combines TRBV5-1 with TRBJ1-2, with TRBD1 as a possible D gene (5 bases). Trimming removed 2 bases at V and 0 bases at J, with 5 bases between. CDR1 and CDR2 (germline): SGHRS, YFSETQ. The CDR3 has 13 residues. The CDR3 sequence: CASSLGANYGYTF. CDR3 sequence (DNA): TGCGCCAGCAGCTTAGGGGCTAACTATGGCTACACCTTC.

This clone was detected a few times. Germline is not matched at one junction end, which may reflect a read error. The CDR3 protein is CASSEVTGGRNNSPLHF. DNA for the CDR3: TGTGCCAGCAGCGAAGTAACAGGGGGAAGGAATAATTCACCCCTCCACTTT. The V and J genes are TRBV2 and TRBJ1-6; 8 nucleotides agree with TRBD1. The CDR3 is made up of 17 amino acids. Germline loops: CDR1 SNHLY, CDR2 FYNNEI.

This clone was found once. The V call is TRBV9, the J call TRBJ2-2; tentative D call: TRBD2 (5 bases). Deletions cut 0 bases from V and 3 bases from J, with 12 bases between. In germline, CDR1 is SGDLS, CDR2 YYNGEE. The CDR3 length is 16 residues. For the CDR3, the DNA is TGTGCCAGCAGCGTAGAACCTAGCCTATACACCGGGGAGCTGTTTTTT. This gives the protein CASSVEPSLYTGELFF.

The V call is TRBV19, the J call TRBJ1-5; D is uncertain. Trimming took 5 bases from V and 1 from J, leaving 9 bases between them. Germline V lookup: CDR1 LNHDA, CDR2 SQIVND (reference sequence). The CDR3 contains 14 residues. CDR3 nucleotides: TGTGCCAGTAGTCCTGGCAAAAGCAATCAGCCCCAGCATTTT. Residues: CASSPGKSNQPQHF. Full variable domain (outside the CDR3, taken from reference TRBV19 and TRBJ1-5): DGGITQSPKYLFRKEGQNVTLSCEQNLNHDAMYWYRQDPGQGLRLIYYSQIVNDFQKGDIAEGYSVSREKKESFPLTVTSAQKNPTAFYLCASSPGKSNQPQHFGDGTRLSIL.

V usage is TRBV18 and J usage is TRBJ2-5; possible D gene TRBD1, 5 bases. Trimming left V 5 bases short and J 5 bases short, with 15 bases between. CDR3 length: 14 residues. In germline, CDR1 is KGHSH, CDR2 LQKENI. The CDR3 loop is CASSSAGFRETQYF. The CDR3 region has the DNA TGTGCCAGCTCATCCGCAGGGTTTCGGGAGACCCAGTACTTC.